A single sample is the source of the 11 T cell receptor beta chains below, sequenced in a study of T cell responses to AZD1222 COVID-19 vaccine. Using immunoSEQ multiplex PCR, the repertoire was profiled, and TCRdb retains in-frame clones only, with some absent. The repertoire consists of approximately 110,000 clones, with around nine tenths occurring once and the leading ten covering around 2.5%. The specimen was peripheral blood, collected on day 0 of AZD1222 vaccination. All receptors derive from an adult in good health.

Only a few counts were recorded for this clone. This chain uses TRBV2 with TRBJ2-7, with D unresolved. The CDR3 spans 12 residues. Trimming removed 6 bases at V and 4 bases at J, with 10 bases between. Germline-derived CDR1 and CDR2 are SNHLY and FYNNEI. CDR3 nucleotides: TGTGCCAGCAGGGGCGGACCGTACGAGCAGTACTTC. This encodes CASRGGPYEQYF.

The sample holds one count of this clone. This chain uses TRBV10-1 with TRBJ2-5, with TRBD2 identical over 7 bases. Germline-derived CDR1 and CDR2 are WNHNN and SYGVQD (reference sequence). The CDR3 spans 13 residues. The V and J ends lost 6 bases and 1 base, in that order; junction bases with no gene match: 2. The DNA of the CDR3 is TGCGCCAGCAGCGGGACTACCCAAGAGACCCAGTACTTC. Translated: CASSGTTQETQYF.

This clone was counted a single time. The V call is TRBV11-2, the J call TRBJ2-7; D call uncertain. CDR1 and CDR2 (germline): SGHAT, FQNNGV. V gave up 0 bases and J gave up 5 bases, with 11 bases separating them. This CDR3 comprises 14 residues. CDR3 nucleotides: TGTGCCAGCAGCTTAGACTCGTTATCCCACGAGCAGTACTTC. Translation gives CASSLDSLSHEQYF.

V gene TRBV7-9 combines with J gene TRBJ1-3, with D maybe TRBD1 (5 bases). CDR1 and CDR2 (germline): SEHNR, FQNEAQ (reference sequence). This CDR3 is 13 amino acids long. V lost 8 bases and J 0 bases, leaving 8 bases between the germline ends. The CDR3 region has the DNA TGTGCCAGCGGGGCCAGCTCTGGAAACACCATATATTTT. It yields the protein CASGASSGNTIYF.

The rearrangement uses TRBV4-3 and TRBJ1-5, with TRBD1 as a possible D gene (6 bases). The CDR3 runs 13 residues. In germline, CDR1 is LGHNA, CDR2 YSLEER. V was clipped by 0 bases and J by 7 bases, with 7 bases between them. The CDR3 spells CASSQDRGQPQHF. The CDR3 DNA is TGCGCCAGCAGCCAAGACAGGGGACAGCCCCAGCATTTT.

The chain employs TRBV7-2 and TRBJ2-1; 9 bases are a match to TRBD2. The CDR3 is 16 residues long. The junction had 5 bases not matched to a gene; V was cut back by 0 bases and J by 5 bases. The germline V gene encodes CDR1 SGHTA and CDR2 FQGNSA. Here the CDR3 reads CASSLALAGGHNEQFF. CDR3 in DNA: TGTGCCAGCAGCTTAGCTTTGGCGGGAGGGCACAATGAGCAGTTCTTC.

The genes are TRBV7-8 and TRBJ2-1; TRBD2 agrees at 8 bases. With 6 bases clipped from V and 0 bases from J, the junction kept 4 bases outside the gene matches. The CDR3 has 15 residues. Germline V CDR1 and CDR2: SGHVS, FQNEAQ. The CDR3 loop reads CASRFGGGSYNEQFF. The CDR3 bases are TGTGCCAGCAGGTTCGGGGGGGGCTCCTACAATGAGCAGTTCTTC.

This sequence joins TRBV19 and TRBJ2-4; possibly TRBD2 for D (6 bases). V lost 2 bases, J lost 8 bases, and 16 bases lay in between. The CDR3 consists of 15 residues. Germline values: CDR1 LNHDA, CDR2 SQIVND (reference sequence). The CDR3 coding sequence is TGTGCCAGTAGTATATTGGGGCGGGATGGTGACATTCAGTACTTC. It codes for CASSILGRDGDIQYF.

This chain joins TRBV19 and TRBJ2-5; 11 bases fit TRBD1. V dropped 6 bases and J dropped 5; count of bases not matched to a gene: 8. Germline CDR1 LNHDA, CDR2 SQIVND (reference sequence). There are 15 residues in the CDR3. The DNA of the CDR3 is TGTGCCAGTAGGAATACAGGGACAGGGGGGGAGACCCAGTACTTC. Its translation is CASRNTGTGGETQYF.

This rearrangement joins TRBV6-1 to TRBJ1-2; TRBD1 matches 10 bases. This CDR3 is 15 amino acids long. V lost 1 base to trimming and J lost 4 bases; unmatched junction nucleotides: 3. CDR1 is MNHNS, CDR2 SASEGT, per germline. CDR3 loop: CASSEGGTGVYGYTF. Written as DNA, the CDR3 is TGTGCCAGCAGTGAAGGGGGGACAGGGGTCTATGGCTACACCTTC.

The chain carries TRBV5-8 and TRBJ2-3; possibly TRBD2 for D (6 bases). V shed 4 bases and J shed 6 bases, with 24 bases lying between them. This CDR3 comprises 17 residues. Germline V lookup: CDR1 SGHTS, CDR2 YDEGEE. The chain's CDR3 is CASSPGGWLVNLDTQYF. CDR3 DNA: TGTGCCAGCAGCCCCGGAGGGTGGCTGGTGAATCTGGATACGCAGTATTTT.